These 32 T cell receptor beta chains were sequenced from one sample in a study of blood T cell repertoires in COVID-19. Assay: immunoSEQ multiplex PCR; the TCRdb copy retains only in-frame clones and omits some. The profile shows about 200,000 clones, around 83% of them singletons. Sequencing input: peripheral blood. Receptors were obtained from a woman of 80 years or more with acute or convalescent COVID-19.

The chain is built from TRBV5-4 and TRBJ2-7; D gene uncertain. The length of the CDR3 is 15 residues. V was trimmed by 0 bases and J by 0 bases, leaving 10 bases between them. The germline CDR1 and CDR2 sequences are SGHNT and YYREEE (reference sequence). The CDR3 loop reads CASSLAPTISYEQYF. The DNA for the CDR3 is TGTGCCAGCAGCTTGGCCCCCACAATCTCCTACGAGCAGTACTTC.

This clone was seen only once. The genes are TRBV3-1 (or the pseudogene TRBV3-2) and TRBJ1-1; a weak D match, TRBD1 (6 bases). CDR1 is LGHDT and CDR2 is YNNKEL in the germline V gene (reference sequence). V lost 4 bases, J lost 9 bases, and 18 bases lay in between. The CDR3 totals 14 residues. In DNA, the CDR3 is TGTGCCAGCAGCCCAGGGGCAGGGATTGGTCAAGCTTTCTTT. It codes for CASSPGAGIGQAFF.

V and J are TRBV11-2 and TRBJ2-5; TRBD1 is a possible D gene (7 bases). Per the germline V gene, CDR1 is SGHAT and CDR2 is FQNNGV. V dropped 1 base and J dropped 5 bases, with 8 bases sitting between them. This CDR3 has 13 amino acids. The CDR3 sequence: CASSLAGGETQYF. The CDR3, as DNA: TGTGCCAGCAGCTTAGCAGGGGGGGAGACCCAGTACTTC.

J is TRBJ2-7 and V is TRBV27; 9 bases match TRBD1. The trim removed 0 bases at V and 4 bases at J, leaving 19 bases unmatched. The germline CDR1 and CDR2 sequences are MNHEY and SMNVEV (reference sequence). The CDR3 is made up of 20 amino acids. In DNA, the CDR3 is TGTGCCAGCAGTTTATCGACTTTTTGGTCACCGGGACAGGGTTTTTACGAGCAGTACTTC. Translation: CASSLSTFWSPGQGFYEQYF.

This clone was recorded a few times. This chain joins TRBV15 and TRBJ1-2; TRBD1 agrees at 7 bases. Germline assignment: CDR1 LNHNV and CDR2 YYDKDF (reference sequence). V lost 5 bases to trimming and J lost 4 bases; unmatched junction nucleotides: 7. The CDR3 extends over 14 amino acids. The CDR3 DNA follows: TGTGCCACCAGCGGAAGGGACAGCACCTATGGCTACACCTTC. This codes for CATSGRDSTYGYTF.

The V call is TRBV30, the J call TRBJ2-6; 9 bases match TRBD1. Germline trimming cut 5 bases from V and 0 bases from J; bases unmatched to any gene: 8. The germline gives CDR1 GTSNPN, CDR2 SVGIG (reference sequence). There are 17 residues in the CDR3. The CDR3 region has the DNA TGTGCCTGGGTATCGGGACAGGGTTTCTCTGGGGCCAACGTCCTGACTTTC. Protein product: CAWVSGQGFSGANVLTF.

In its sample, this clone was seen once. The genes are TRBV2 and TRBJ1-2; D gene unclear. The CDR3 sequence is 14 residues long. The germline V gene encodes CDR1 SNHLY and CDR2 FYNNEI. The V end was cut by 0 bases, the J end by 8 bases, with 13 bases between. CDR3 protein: CASSEAEGWHGYTF. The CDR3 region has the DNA TGTGCCAGCAGTGAAGCGGAGGGATGGCACGGCTACACCTTC.

CDR3 coding DNA: TGTGCCAGCAGCCCCGCGTCTAGCGGGAGCGATGAGCAGTTCTTC. Translating it yields CASSPASSGSDEQFF. The chain is built from TRBV28 and TRBJ2-1, with 10 bases aligning to TRBD2. The CDR3 runs to 15 residues. CDR1 and CDR2 (germline): MDHEN, SYDVKM. With 6 bases clipped from V and 8 bases from J, the junction kept 10 bases outside the gene matches.

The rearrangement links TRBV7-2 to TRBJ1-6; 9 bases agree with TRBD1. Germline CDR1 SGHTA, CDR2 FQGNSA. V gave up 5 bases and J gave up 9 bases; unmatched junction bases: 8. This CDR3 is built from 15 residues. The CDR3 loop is CASSPRTGDGSPLHF. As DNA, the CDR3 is TGTGCCAGCAGCCCCCGGACAGGGGATGGTTCACCCCTCCACTTT.

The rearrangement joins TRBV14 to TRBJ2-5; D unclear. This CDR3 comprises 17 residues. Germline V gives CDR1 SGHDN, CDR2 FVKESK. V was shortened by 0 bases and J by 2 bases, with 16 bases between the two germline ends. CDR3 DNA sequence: TGTGCCAGCAGCCAAGAGAGGCCCAGCCGTAGGCAAGAGACCCAGTACTTC. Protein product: CASSQERPSRRQETQYF.

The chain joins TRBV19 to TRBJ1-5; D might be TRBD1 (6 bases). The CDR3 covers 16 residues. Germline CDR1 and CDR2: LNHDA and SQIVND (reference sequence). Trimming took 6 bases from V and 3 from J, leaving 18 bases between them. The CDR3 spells CASRNPAEGHNQPQHF. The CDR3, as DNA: TGTGCCAGTAGAAACCCCGCCGAGGGACACAATCAGCCCCAGCATTTT.

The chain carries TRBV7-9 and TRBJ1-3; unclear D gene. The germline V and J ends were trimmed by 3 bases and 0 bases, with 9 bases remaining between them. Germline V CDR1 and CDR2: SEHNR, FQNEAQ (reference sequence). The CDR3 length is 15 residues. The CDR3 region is CASSLAANSGNTIYF. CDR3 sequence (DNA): TGTGCCAGCAGCTTGGCGGCGAACTCTGGAAACACCATATATTTT.

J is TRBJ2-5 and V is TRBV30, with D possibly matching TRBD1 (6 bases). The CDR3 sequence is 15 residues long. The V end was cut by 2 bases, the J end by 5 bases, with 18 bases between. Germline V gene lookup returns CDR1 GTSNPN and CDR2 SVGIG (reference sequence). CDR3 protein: CAWSRQVGKGETQYF. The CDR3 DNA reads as TGTGCCTGGAGTCGACAGGTTGGGAAGGGGGAGACCCAGTACTTC.

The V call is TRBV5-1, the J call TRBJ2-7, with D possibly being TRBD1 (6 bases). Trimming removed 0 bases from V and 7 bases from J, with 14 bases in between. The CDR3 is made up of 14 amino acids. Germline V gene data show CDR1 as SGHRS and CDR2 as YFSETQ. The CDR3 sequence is CASSLEAQGREQYF. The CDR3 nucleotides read TGCGCCAGCAGCTTGGAGGCCCAGGGGCGAGAGCAGTACTTC.

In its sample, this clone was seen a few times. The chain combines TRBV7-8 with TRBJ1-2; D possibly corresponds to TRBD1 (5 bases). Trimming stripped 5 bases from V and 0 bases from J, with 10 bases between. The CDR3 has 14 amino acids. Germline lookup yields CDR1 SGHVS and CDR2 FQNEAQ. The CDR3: CASSRDRANYGYTF. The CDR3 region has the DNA TGTGCCAGCAGCCGAGACAGAGCTAACTATGGCTACACCTTC.

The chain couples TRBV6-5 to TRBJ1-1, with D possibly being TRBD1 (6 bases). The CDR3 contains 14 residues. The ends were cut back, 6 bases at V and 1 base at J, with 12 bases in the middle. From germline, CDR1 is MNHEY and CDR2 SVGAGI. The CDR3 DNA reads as TGTGCCAGCAGCTCCGGGACATGGAACACTGAAGCTTTCTTT. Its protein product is CASSSGTWNTEAFF.

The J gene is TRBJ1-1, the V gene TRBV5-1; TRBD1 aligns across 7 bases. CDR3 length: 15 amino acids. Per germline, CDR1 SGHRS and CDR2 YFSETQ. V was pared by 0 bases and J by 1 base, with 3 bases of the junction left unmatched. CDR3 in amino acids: CASSLGGTANTEAFF. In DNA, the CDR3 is TGCGCCAGCAGCTTGGGCGGGACAGCGAACACTGAAGCTTTCTTT. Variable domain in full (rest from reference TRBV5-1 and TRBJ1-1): KAGVTQTPRYLIKTRGQQVTLSCSPISGHRSVSWYQQTPGQGLQFLFEYFSETQRNKGNFPGRFSGRQFSNSRSEMNVSTLELGDSALYLCASSLGGTANTEAFFGQGTRLTVV.

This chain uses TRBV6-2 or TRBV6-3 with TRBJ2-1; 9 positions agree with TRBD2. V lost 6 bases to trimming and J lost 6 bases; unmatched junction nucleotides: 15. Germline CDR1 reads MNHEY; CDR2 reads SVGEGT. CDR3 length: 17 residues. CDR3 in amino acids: CASSSRTSVNRGNEQFF. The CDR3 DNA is TGTGCCAGCAGCTCCCGGACTAGCGTCAACCGAGGCAATGAGCAGTTCTTC.

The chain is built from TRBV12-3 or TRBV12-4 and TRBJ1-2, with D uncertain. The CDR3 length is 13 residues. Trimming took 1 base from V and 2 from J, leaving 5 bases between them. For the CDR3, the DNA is TGTGCCAGCAGTTTAGGAGTAAACTATGGCTACACCTTC. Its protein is CASSLGVNYGYTF.

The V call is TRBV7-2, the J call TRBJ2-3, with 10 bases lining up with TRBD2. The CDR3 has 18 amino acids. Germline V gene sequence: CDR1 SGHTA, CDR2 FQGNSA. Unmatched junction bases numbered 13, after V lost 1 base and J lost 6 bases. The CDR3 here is CASSLEFLTSGDQDTQYF. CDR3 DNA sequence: TGTGCCAGCAGCTTAGAATTCCTTACTAGCGGGGATCAGGATACGCAGTATTTT.

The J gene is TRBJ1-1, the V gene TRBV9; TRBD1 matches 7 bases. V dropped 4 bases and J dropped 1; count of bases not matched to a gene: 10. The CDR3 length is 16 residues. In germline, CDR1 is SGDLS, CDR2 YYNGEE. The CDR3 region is CASSPVGRGWNTEAFF. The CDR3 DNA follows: TGTGCCAGCAGCCCCGTGGGCAGGGGGTGGAACACTGAAGCTTTCTTT.

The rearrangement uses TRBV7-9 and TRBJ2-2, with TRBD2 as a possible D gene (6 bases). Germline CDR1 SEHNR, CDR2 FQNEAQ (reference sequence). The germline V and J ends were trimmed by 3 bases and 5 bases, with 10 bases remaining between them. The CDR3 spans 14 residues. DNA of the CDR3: TGTGCCAGCAGCTTGCTAAGCGGGACCGGGGAGCTGTTTTTT. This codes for CASSLLSGTGELFF.

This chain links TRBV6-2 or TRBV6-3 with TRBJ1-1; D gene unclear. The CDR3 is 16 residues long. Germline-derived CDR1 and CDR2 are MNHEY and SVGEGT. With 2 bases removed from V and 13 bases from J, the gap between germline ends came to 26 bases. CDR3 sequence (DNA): TGTGCCAGCAGTTACGACCACGGGAATCTCCTGAAATTGGATTTCTTT. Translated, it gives CASSYDHGNLLKLDFF.

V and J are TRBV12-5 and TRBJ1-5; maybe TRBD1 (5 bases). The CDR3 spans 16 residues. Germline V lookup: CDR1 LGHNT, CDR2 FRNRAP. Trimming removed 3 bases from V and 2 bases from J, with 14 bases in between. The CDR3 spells CASGLLGGTGNQPQHF. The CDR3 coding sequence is TGTGCTAGTGGTTTATTGGGGGGAACGGGCAATCAGCCCCAGCATTTT.

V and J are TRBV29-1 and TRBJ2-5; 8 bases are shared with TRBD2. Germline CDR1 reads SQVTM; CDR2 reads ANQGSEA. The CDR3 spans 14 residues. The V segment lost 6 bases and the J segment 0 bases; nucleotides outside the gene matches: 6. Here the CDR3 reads CSVLPLADQETQYF. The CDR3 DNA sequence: TGCAGCGTCCTACCACTAGCGGACCAAGAGACCCAGTACTTC.

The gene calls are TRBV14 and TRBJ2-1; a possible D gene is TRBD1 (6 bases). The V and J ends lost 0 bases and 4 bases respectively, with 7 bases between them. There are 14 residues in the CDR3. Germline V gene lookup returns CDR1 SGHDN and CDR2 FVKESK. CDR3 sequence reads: CASSQDRGYNEQFF. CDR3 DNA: TGTGCCAGCAGCCAAGACAGGGGATACAATGAGCAGTTCTTC. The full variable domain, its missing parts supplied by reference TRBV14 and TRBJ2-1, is EAGVTQFPSHSVIEKGQTVTLRCDPISGHDNLYWYRRVMGKEIKFLLHFVKESKQDESGMPNNRFLAERTGGTYSTLKVQPAELEDSGVYFCASSQDRGYNEQFFGPGTRLTVL.

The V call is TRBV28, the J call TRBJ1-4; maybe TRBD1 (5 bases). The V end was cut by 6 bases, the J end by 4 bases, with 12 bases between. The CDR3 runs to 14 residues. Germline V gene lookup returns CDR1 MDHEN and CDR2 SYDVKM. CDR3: CASSPGGGNEKLFF. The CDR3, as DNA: TGTGCCAGCAGCCCGGGGGGAGGTAATGAAAAACTGTTTTTT.

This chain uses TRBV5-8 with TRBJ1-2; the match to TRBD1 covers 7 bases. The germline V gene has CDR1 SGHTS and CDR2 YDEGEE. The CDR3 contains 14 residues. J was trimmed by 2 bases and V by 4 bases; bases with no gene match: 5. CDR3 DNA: TGTGCCAGCAGCCACCGGACAGGCAACTATGGCTACACCTTC. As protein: CASSHRTGNYGYTF. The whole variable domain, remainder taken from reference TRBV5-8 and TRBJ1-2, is EAGVTQSPTHLIKTRGQQATLRCSPISGHTSVYWYQQALGLGLQFLLWYDEGEERNRGNFPPRFSGRQFPNYSSELNVNALELEDSALYLCASSHRTGNYGYTFGSGTRLTVV.

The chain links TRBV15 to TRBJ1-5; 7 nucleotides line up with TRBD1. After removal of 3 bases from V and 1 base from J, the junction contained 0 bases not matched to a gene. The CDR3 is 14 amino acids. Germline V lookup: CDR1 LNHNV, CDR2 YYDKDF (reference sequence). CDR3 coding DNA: TGTGCCACCAGCAGGGGACAGAGCAATCAGCCCCAGCATTTT. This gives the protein CATSRGQSNQPQHF.

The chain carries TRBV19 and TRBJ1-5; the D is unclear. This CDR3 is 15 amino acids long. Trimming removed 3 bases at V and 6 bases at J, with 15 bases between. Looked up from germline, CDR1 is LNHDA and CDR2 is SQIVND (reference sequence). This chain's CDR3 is CASSILAAAVQPQHF. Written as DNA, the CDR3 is TGTGCCAGTAGTATTCTGGCAGCCGCGGTTCAGCCCCAGCATTTT.

The CDR3: CASSPRGGTEQYF. The CDR3 DNA reads as TGTGCCAGCTCACCACGGGGCGGGACCGAGCAGTACTTC. This chain connects TRBV18 to TRBJ2-7; TRBD2 is a possible D gene (6 bases). Trimming took off 1 base at V and 6 bases at J, with 10 bases between the two ends. CDR3 length: 13 amino acids. Germline V gene lookup returns CDR1 KGHSH and CDR2 LQKENI.

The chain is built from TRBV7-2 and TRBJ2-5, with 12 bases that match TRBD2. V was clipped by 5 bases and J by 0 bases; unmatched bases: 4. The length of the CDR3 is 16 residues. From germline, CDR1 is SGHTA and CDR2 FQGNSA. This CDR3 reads CASSLGTSGYQETQYF. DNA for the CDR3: TGTGCCAGCAGCCTCGGGACTAGCGGGTACCAAGAGACCCAGTACTTC.